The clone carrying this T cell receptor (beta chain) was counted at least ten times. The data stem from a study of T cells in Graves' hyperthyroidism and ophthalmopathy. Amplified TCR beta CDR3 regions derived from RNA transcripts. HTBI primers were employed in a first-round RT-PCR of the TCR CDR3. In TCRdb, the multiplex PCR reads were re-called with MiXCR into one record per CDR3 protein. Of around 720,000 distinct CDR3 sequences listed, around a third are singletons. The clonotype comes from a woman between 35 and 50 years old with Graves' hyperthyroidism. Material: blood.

The CDR3 protein is CSHSGTGGGEQYF. Here the CDR3 DNA reads TGCAGCCATAGCGGGACTGGAGGAGGCGAGCAGTACTTC. The V gene is TRBV29-1, the J gene TRBJ2-7, with TRBD2 matching over 8 bases. The ends lost 8 bases at V and 6 bases at J; junction bases unmatched: 12. CDR1 is SQVTM and CDR2 is ANQGSEA in the germline V gene. CDR3 size: 13 residues.